This T cell receptor (beta chain) was captured by sequencing in a study of long-term antiretroviral therapy in people with HIV. Inclusion required at least two post-ART and at least one pre-ART PBMC samples. Looked up from germline, CDR1 is MRHNA and CDR2 is SNTAGT. This CDR3 region has 13 residues. The V end lost 5 bases, the J end lost 6 bases, and 13 bases lay between the germline ends. This was the immunoSEQ v3.0 assay at survey level. Sequencing was performed with immunoSEQ multiplex PCR; in TCRdb, only in-frame clones are kept and a portion is missing. The sample comprises under 50,000 clones, around 88% of which are singletons, and roughly 3.9% rests with the top ten.

This receptor was identified in a woman aged 18-29 years with HIV. Sequencing was performed on unsorted PBMCs, taken just before starting antiretroviral therapy. The chain combines TRBV6-4 with TRBJ1-1; D is ambiguous. The CDR3 coding sequence is TGTGCCAGCAGTTGTCTCCGTGACGCTGAAGCTTTCTTT. Its protein product is CASSCLRDAEAFF.